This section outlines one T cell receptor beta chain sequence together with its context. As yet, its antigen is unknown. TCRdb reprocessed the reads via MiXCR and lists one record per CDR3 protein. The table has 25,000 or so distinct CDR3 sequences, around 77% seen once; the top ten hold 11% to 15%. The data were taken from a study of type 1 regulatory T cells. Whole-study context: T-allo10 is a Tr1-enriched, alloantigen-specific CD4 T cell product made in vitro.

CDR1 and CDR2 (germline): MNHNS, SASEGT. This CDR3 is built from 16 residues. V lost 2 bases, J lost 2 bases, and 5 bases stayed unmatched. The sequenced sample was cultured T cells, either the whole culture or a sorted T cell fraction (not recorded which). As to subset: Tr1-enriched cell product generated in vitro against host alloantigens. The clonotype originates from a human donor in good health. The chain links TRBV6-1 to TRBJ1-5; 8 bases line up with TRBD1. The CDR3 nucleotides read TGTGCCAGCAGTGAATTACCGGGACAGGGCAATCAGCCCCAGCATTTT. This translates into CASSELPGQGNQPQHF.